The 5 T cell receptor beta chains presented below share a single source sample, sequenced in a study of blood T cell repertoires in COVID-19. Generated by immunoSEQ multiplex PCR, the TCRdb table keeps only in-frame clones and is missing some. This sample yields around 95,000 clones, of which approximately 91% are seen a single time; approximately 2% belongs to the top ten. The sample was peripheral blood. Source of these receptors: a man between 45 and 60 years old with active COVID-19.

The chain joins TRBV5-6 to TRBJ1-5, with 8 bases aligning to TRBD1. This CDR3 has 14 residues. Germline trimming cut 1 base from V and 7 bases from J; bases unmatched to any gene: 4. Per germline, CDR1 SGHDT and CDR2 YYEEEE. CDR3 coding DNA: TGTGCCAGCAGCTTGTCAGGGGGCAGGCAGCCCCAGCATTTT. It encodes CASSLSGGRQPQHF.

This clone has just one count. V and J are TRBV9 and TRBJ2-3; 9 nucleotides agree with TRBD2. V shed 3 bases, J shed 5 bases, and the junction held 7 bases outside the gene matches. This CDR3 region has 15 residues. Germline values: CDR1 SGDLS, CDR2 YYNGEE. The CDR3, as DNA: TGTGCCAGCAGCGGTAGCCTAGCGGGGAGAGATACGCAGTATTTT. Residues: CASSGSLAGRDTQYF. The complete variable domain, with remaining parts taken from reference TRBV9 and TRBJ2-3, reads DSGVTQTPKHLITATGQRVTLRCSPRSGDLSVYWYQQSLDQGLQFLIQYYNGEERAKGNILERFSAQQFPDLHSELNLSSLELGDSALYFCASSGSLAGRDTQYFGPGTRLTVL.

The gene calls are TRBV3-1 (or the pseudogene TRBV3-2) and TRBJ2-3, with TRBD2 matching 15 bases. CDR3 size: 19 residues. Germline V CDR1 and CDR2: LGHDT, YNNKEL (reference sequence). V lost 3 bases to trimming and J lost 2 bases; unmatched junction nucleotides: 9. The chain's CDR3 is CASSHYRTSGGGLTDTQYF. CDR3 bases: TGTGCCAGCAGCCACTACCGGACTAGCGGGGGGGGGCTCACAGATACGCAGTATTTT.

This rearrangement joins TRBV7-9 to TRBJ2-4; 7 bases agree with TRBD2. Per germline, CDR1 SEHNR and CDR2 FQNEAQ (reference sequence). The CDR3 covers 17 residues. The ends lost 5 bases at V and 1 base at J; junction bases unmatched: 11. CDR3 region: CASSPRTRAAAKNIQYF. The CDR3 DNA is TGTGCCAGCAGCCCCCGGACTAGAGCAGCGGCCAAAAACATTCAGTACTTC.

The CDR3 here is CASSIGGRADTQYF. DNA of the CDR3: TGTGCCAGTAGTATAGGGGGGAGGGCAGATACGCAGTATTTT. The rearrangement joins TRBV19 to TRBJ2-3, with 7 bases lining up with TRBD2. The CDR3 has 14 residues. J lost 4 bases, V lost 1 base, and 2 bases had no gene match. The germline CDR1 and CDR2 sequences are LNHDA and SQIVND (reference sequence).